One and the same sample provided the 24 T cell receptor beta chains below, sequenced in a study of CD8+ T cells in alopecia areata listed by TCRdb under 2018. According to the study, the label for this sample's time point signals: mouse skin 6 weeks after grafting, around onset of hair loss. The library came from the immunoSEQ multiplex PCR assay. For TCR sequencing, RNA was extracted from every sample and reverse transcribed into cDNA to serve as template. TCRdb mirrors the immuneACCESS table, restricted to in-frame sequences. Some clones are absent from its copies; in checked studies, under half trace to an unresolved V gene, and the reason for the others is unknown. The table notes over 5,500 clones here, none of them singletons. The ten largest make up about 30% of the sample. Sequencing used skin, obtained at week 6. The receptors were sampled from a C3H/HeJ mouse with alopecia areata. These mice carry the MHC haplotype H2-k.

This clone came up many times. The genes and germline here are from mouse. The read ends 4 residues shy of where the CDR3 ends; the end is completed using the germline J gene. The chain uses TRBV13-3 and TRBJ2-2; TRBD1 might be the D (6 bases). The V end was cut by 1 base, the J end by 0 bases, with 10 bases between. Germline V gene data show CDR1 as NNHDY and CDR2 as SYVADS. The CDR3 runs 16 residues. The CDR3 protein is CASSDPWTANTGQLYF. The covered CDR3 bases are TGTGCCAGCAGTGATCCCTGGACAGCAAACACCGGG.

This clone was recorded at least ten times. Gene names and germline refer to mouse. The read ends 4 residues shy of where the CDR3 ends; the end is completed using the germline J gene. The V and J genes are TRBV19 and TRBJ1-1, with TRBD1 matching 12 bases. Germline lookup yields CDR1 FNHDT and CDR2 SITEND (reference sequence). This CDR3 has 15 amino acids. After removal of 3 bases from V and 2 bases from J, the junction contained 2 bases not matched to a gene. The CDR3 DNA, read in part, is TGTGCCAGCAGTAGGGACAGGGGGCGCAACACA. This sequence encodes CASSRDRGRNT. The whole CDR3 is CASSRDRGRNTEVFF.

This clone has just a few counts. Gene names and germline match the mouse. The read ends 4 residues before the CDR3 terminus; that terminus is restored from the germline J gene. The chain combines TRBV13-2 with TRBJ1-1; TRBD1 might be the D (5 bases). The CDR3 contains 12 residues. The germline gives CDR1 NNHNN, CDR2 SYGAGS (reference sequence). The part of the CDR3 DNA that was read is TGTGCCAGCGGCGGACAAGGGAAA. Protein sequence: CASGGQGK. The CDR3 as a whole reads CASGGQGKEVFF.

In the case of this clone: Mouse germline and gene names are used. The observed sequence ends 4 residues before the CDR3 terminus, with the missing tail filled in from the germline J gene. This sequence joins TRBV19 and TRBJ1-2; 7 bases are a match to TRBD1. The V segment lost 5 bases and the J segment 0 bases; nucleotides outside the gene matches: 4. The CDR3 is 14 residues long. Germline CDR1 is FNHDT and CDR2 is SITEND (reference sequence). The CDR3 protein is CASRGDRTNSDYTF. The sequenced part of the CDR3 DNA is TGTGCCAGCAGGGGGGACAGAACAAACTCC.

This clone was found many times. Each gene name is a mouse one. The sequence runs out 4 residues before the end of the CDR3; the remainder is reconstructed from the germline J gene. V and J are TRBV13-1 and TRBJ2-1; 7 positions match TRBD1. CDR3 length equals 16 residues. The germline V gene has CDR1 NSHNY and CDR2 SYGAGN. J gave up 0 bases and V 0 bases, and 3 bases lay outside the gene matches. The CDR3 bases that were read are TGTGCCAGCAGTGATGGGGGGACAGATAACTATGCT. Translation gives CASSDGGTDNYA. The whole CDR3 protein reads CASSDGGTDNYAEQFF.

This clone showed up just a few times. The gene symbols are mouse symbols. The read ends 4 residues early relative to the CDR3; the germline J gene fills the gap. The J gene is TRBJ2-1, the V gene TRBV19; 10 bases fit TRBD2. CDR1 FNHDT and CDR2 SITEND come from the germline V gene (reference sequence). This CDR3 contains 17 residues. Trimming at V came to 0 bases and at J to 4 bases, leaving 7 bases not matched to a gene. The sequenced CDR3 bases are TGTGCCAGCAGTATAGAGGCTGGGGGGGCGCTGTATGCT. Translated: CASSIEAGGALYA. The CDR3 in its entirety is CASSIEAGGALYAEQFF.

This clone has ten or more counts. The gene names here belong to mouse. The CDR3 end falls 4 residues outside the read, so it is completed with the germline J gene. The same CDR3 is also encoded by other DNA sequences in this sample. The genes are TRBV19 and TRBJ1-2; D might be TRBD1 (5 bases). Germline V gene sequence: CDR1 FNHDT, CDR2 SITEND (reference sequence). Between the trimmed V and J ends, which lost 5 bases and 0 bases, there was a span of 11 bases. This CDR3 region has 14 residues. CDR3 DNA, as far as it was read: TGTGCCAGCAGCCCCGACAGTGCAAACTCC. As protein: CASSPDSANS. The complete CDR3 sequence is CASSPDSANSDYTF.

This clone was counted between two and nine times. Mouse names are used for the genes. Read data end 4 residues before the CDR3 end; the end is taken from the germline J gene. This chain connects TRBV19 to TRBJ1-1; 8 nucleotides line up with TRBD1. The CDR3 is 13 amino acids. Germline V CDR1 and CDR2: FNHDT, SITEND (reference sequence). The CDR3 sequence is CASSSDRGPEVFF. CDR3 DNA, as far as it was read: TGTGCCAGCAGTTCTGACAGGGGCCCA.

Concerning this clone: The germline and genes are mouse ones. The sequenced fragment ends 4 residues before the CDR3 boundary, so the rest is inferred from the germline J gene. The chain combines TRBV14 with TRBJ2-4; 11 positions agree with TRBD2. Germline V lookup: CDR1 SGHDT, CDR2 FRDEAV. CDR3 length equals 15 residues. The sequenced part of the CDR3 DNA is TGTGCCAGCAGCCCCCCGGGACTGGGGGAAAAC. It yields the protein CASSPPGLGEN. From start to end, the CDR3 is CASSPPGLGENTLYF.

This clone showed up many times. Gene names follow the mouse nomenclature. Sequencing ends 4 residues short of the CDR3 end; the germline J gene provides the rest. The chain employs TRBV13-3 and TRBJ2-1; no clear D. Trimming took off 0 bases at V and 0 bases at J, with 7 bases between the two ends. CDR3 length: 15 residues. Germline values: CDR1 NNHDY, CDR2 SYVADS. The sequenced part of the CDR3 DNA is TGTGCCAGCAGTGATGTCGACAATAACTATGCT. Its protein is CASSDVDNNYA. The whole CDR3 protein is CASSDVDNNYAEQFF.

Many counts were recorded for this clone. Here the gene names and germline are mouse. The CDR3 goes on 3 residues after the read ends, and that part is filled in from the germline J gene. The chain is built from TRBV19 and TRBJ1-6, with 9 bases that match TRBD1. TRBJ1-6 is placed among ORFs of uncertain function. Germline-derived CDR1 and CDR2 are FNHDT and SITEND (reference sequence). The V segment lost 4 bases and the J segment 6 bases; nucleotides outside the gene matches: 2. This CDR3 is 14 amino acids long. Partial CDR3 DNA: TGTGCCAGCAGTGCGGACAGGGGTAATTCGCCC. Encoded protein: CASSADRGNSP. The full CDR3 sequence reads CASSADRGNSPLYF.

With regard to this clone: Gene names are the mouse ones. The sequenced fragment ends 4 residues before the CDR3 boundary, so the rest is inferred from the germline J gene. This sequence joins TRBV19 and TRBJ2-2, with TRBD2 identical over 11 bases. CDR3 length: 16 amino acids. Trimming at V came to 2 bases and at J to 4 bases, leaving 4 bases not matched to a gene. Germline CDR1 and CDR2: FNHDT and SITEND (reference sequence). CDR3 DNA (partial): TGTGCCAGCAGTATCGGACTGGGGGGAGGCACCGGG. This gives the protein CASSIGLGGGTG. The full CDR3 sequence reads CASSIGLGGGTGQLYF. The full variable domain, rest sourced from reference TRBV19 and TRBJ2-2, is GGIITQTPKFLIGQEGQKLTLKCQQNFNHDTMYWYRQDSGKGLRLIYYSITENDLQKGDLSEGYDASREKKSSFSLTVTSAQKNEMAVFLCASSIGLGGGTGQLYFGEGSKLTVL.

This clone was seen a handful of times. Gene names are mouse gene names. The observed sequence ends 4 residues before the CDR3 terminus, with the missing tail filled in from the germline J gene. This rearrangement joins TRBV13-1 to TRBJ2-5; unclear D gene. The CDR3 is made up of 14 amino acids. V lost 0 bases, J lost 0 bases, and 5 bases lay in between. Germline V gene data show CDR1 as NSHNY and CDR2 as SYGAGN. The covered CDR3 bases are TGTGCCAGCAGTGATGGTCTTAACCAAGAC. It specifies CASSDGLNQD. The complete CDR3 reads CASSDGLNQDTQYF.

In its sample, this clone was seen many times. Gene names and germline refer to mouse. With the read ending 4 residues before the CDR3 end, the germline J gene is used to fill in that end. This sequence joins TRBV13-2 and TRBJ2-3, with 8 bases fitting TRBD1. The J segment lost 0 bases and the V segment lost 0 bases, leaving 3 bases of the junction unmatched. The CDR3 covers 16 residues. Germline V CDR1 and CDR2: NNHNN, SYGAGS (reference sequence). The CDR3 reads CASGDATGASAETLYF. CDR3 DNA (partial): TGTGCCAGCGGTGATGCGACAGGGGCTAGTGCAGAA.

Note on this clone: The gene symbols are mouse symbols. The observed sequence ends 4 residues before the CDR3 terminus, with the missing tail filled in from the germline J gene. This rearrangement joins TRBV19 to TRBJ1-2, with a possible D match to TRBD1 (6 bases). The ends were cut back, 4 bases at V and 0 bases at J, with 10 bases in the middle. The CDR3 contains 14 residues. The germline V gene encodes CDR1 FNHDT and CDR2 SITEND (reference sequence). The CDR3 DNA, read in part, is TGTGCCAGCAGTTCGGACAGTGCAAACTCC. Protein: CASSSDSANS. The full CDR3 is CASSSDSANSDYTF.

By sample share, this clone is medium-sized. The listed genes are named as in mouse. The DNA ends 4 residues before the CDR3 does, and the rest of the CDR3 is filled in from the germline J gene. The same CDR3 is also encoded by other DNA sequences in this sample. The chain carries TRBV19 and TRBJ1-2; 7 positions agree with TRBD1. CDR1 and CDR2 (germline): FNHDT, SITEND (reference sequence). J lost 1 base, V lost 4 bases, and 4 bases had no gene match. The CDR3 consists of 14 residues. The CDR3 loop is CASSPDRVNSDYTF. CDR3 DNA (partial): TGTGCCAGCAGTCCCGACAGGGTAAACTCC. Full variable domain (outside the CDR3, taken from reference TRBV19 and TRBJ1-2): GGIITQTPKFLIGQEGQKLTLKCQQNFNHDTMYWYRQDSGKGLRLIYYSITENDLQKGDLSEGYDASREKKSSFSLTVTSAQKNEMAVFLCASSPDRVNSDYTFGSGTRLLVI.

At least ten counts were recorded for this clone. Genes and germline come from the mouse. With the read ending 4 residues before the CDR3 end, the germline J gene is used to fill in that end. The chain is built from TRBV4 and TRBJ2-1; 10 positions agree with TRBD2. Germline CDR1 and CDR2: LGHDT and YNNKQL (reference sequence). The CDR3 has 14 residues. V lost 6 bases, J lost 2 bases, and 1 base stayed unmatched. The CDR3 here is CASRTGGYYAEQFF. CDR3 DNA, as far as it was read: TGTGCCAGCAGGACTGGGGGGTACTATGCT.

This clone was seen repeatedly, ten times or more. Gene names are mouse gene names. The read falls 4 residues short of the CDR3 end, and the missing part is taken from the germline J gene. The chain has TRBV13-1 and TRBJ1-2; unclear D gene. The V gene lost 2 bases and the J gene lost 0 bases, with 5 bases spanning the gap. Germline V gene sequence: CDR1 NSHNY, CDR2 SYGAGN. This CDR3 contains 13 residues. The sequenced part of the CDR3 DNA is TGTGCCAGCAGTGAACAGACAAACTCC. Translation gives CASSEQTNS. The CDR3, in full, reads CASSEQTNSDYTF.

In regard to this clone: Any gene name here is a mouse gene name. Sequencing ends 4 residues short of the CDR3 end; the germline J gene provides the rest. The gene calls are TRBV5 and TRBJ2-1; 10 nucleotides match TRBD1. With 2 bases clipped from V and 6 bases from J, the junction kept 4 bases outside the gene matches. The germline gives CDR1 LGHNA, CDR2 YNLKQL (reference sequence). This CDR3 spans 15 amino acids. CDR3 amino acids: CASSQPGQGFAEQFF. The covered CDR3 bases are TGTGCCAGCAGCCAACCGGGACAGGGGTTTGCT.

As for this clone: The gene symbols are mouse symbols. The missing CDR3 end, 4 residues past where the read stops, is filled in from the germline J gene. The chain joins TRBV29 to TRBJ2-7, with D possibly TRBD1 on 5 matching bases. Per the germline V gene, CDR1 is MSHET and CDR2 is SYDVDS. The length of the CDR3 is 11 residues. CDR3 DNA, as far as it was read: TGTGCTAGCAGAGACAGTGAT. Amino acid sequence: CASRDSD. The entire CDR3 protein is CASRDSDEQYF. Variable domain in full (rest from reference TRBV29 and TRBJ2-7): DMKVTQMPRYLIKRMGENVLLECGQDMSHETMYWYRQDPGLGLQLIYISYDVDSNSEGDIPKGYRVSRKKREHFSLILDSAKTNQTSVYFCASRDSDEQYFGPGTRLTVL.

Remarks on this clone: The gene symbols are mouse symbols. The read is 4 residues too short to cover the CDR3 end, so that end is filled in from the germline J gene. The genes are TRBV13-3 and TRBJ2-3, with D tentatively TRBD2 (7 bases). Deletions cut 7 bases from V and 4 bases from J, with 13 bases between. CDR1 is NNHDY, CDR2 SYVADS, per germline. The CDR3 consists of 13 residues. The CDR3 region is CASLGGGPETLYF. The sequenced CDR3 bases are TGTGCCAGCTTGGGTGGGGGGCCAGAA.

Only a few counts were recorded for this clone. Mouse gene names apply. The read terminates 4 residues before the CDR3 end, so the remaining end is supplied by the germline J gene. The V call is TRBV14, the J call TRBJ2-3; D might be TRBD2 (7 bases). Trimming stripped 3 bases from V and 1 base from J, with 9 bases between. The CDR3 runs to 14 residues. The germline gives CDR1 SGHDT, CDR2 FRDEAV. The CDR3 is CASSSGGGAETLYF. The covered CDR3 bases are TGTGCCAGCAGTTCTGGGGGCGGTGCAGAA.

This clone qualifies as medium-sized (0.01 to 0.1%). Mouse germline and gene names are used. The read gets to within 4 residues of the CDR3 end, and the germline J gene fills in the rest. The V and J genes are TRBV19 and TRBJ2-2; the D gene is possibly TRBD1 (5 bases). Germline loops: CDR1 FNHDT, CDR2 SITEND (reference sequence). The CDR3 is 16 residues long. V shed 4 bases and J shed 0 bases, with 13 bases lying between them. The covered CDR3 bases are TGTGCCAGCAGTCCTCCCCGACAGACAAACACCGGG. It specifies CASSPPRQTNTG. The entire CDR3 reads CASSPPRQTNTGQLYF.

The sample holds many counts of this clone. Gene names denote mouse genes. The read terminates 4 residues ahead of where the CDR3 ends, so the germline J gene completes it. This rearrangement joins TRBV5 to TRBJ2-3; 8 bases line up with TRBD1. Trimming took 0 bases from V and 2 from J; bases not matched to a gene: 1. The germline CDR1 and CDR2 sequences are LGHNA and YNLKQL (reference sequence). The CDR3 is made up of 15 amino acids. The CDR3: CASSQETGVAETLYF. CDR3 DNA (partial): TGTGCCAGCAGCCAAGAGACAGGGGTTGCAGAA.